The clone carrying this T cell receptor beta chain was seen repeatedly, ten times or more. The time point here: newly diagnosed GD, antithyroid drugs for less than 3 months. Isolated PBMC RNA provided the starting material for the TCR library. American Thyroid Association guidelines were used to diagnose Graves' disease. The data were taken from a study of regulatory T cells in long-lasting Graves disease. Germline assignment: CDR1 SGHTA and CDR2 FQGNSA. The ends lost 4 bases at V and 4 bases at J; junction bases unmatched: 20. The CDR3 is made up of 20 amino acids. Construction of TCR beta libraries relied on iRepertoire HTBI primers and on Arm-PCR targeting CDR3 regions. The authors' processing: Among the samples, 50 to 80 TRBV and 14 TRBJ segments were identified. Via MiXCR, TCRdb re-called the multiplex PCR reads, giving one row per CDR3 protein. The V and J calls follow TCRdb's processing rather than the paper's. The sample consists of about 620,000 distinct CDR3 sequences, 16% of them appearing once.

The same sample was also used in a study of T cells in Graves' hyperthyroidism and ophthalmopathy.

The chain combines TRBV7-2 with TRBJ2-3; 10 nucleotides match TRBD2. The TCR was taken from a woman aged 30 to 39 with Graves disease. Sequences were derived from peripheral blood mononuclear cells (PBMCs), sampled at new diagnosis, from a patient treated with antithyroid drugs. The CDR3 nucleotides read TGTGCCAGCAGCTCCCTGGTGAAGGGGCGGGCTAGCGGGAGCCCAGATACGCAGTATTTT. Residues: CASSSLVKGRASGSPDTQYF. The full variable domain, with the rest looked up from reference TRBV7-2 and TRBJ2-3, is GAGVSQSPSNKVTEKGKDVELRCDPISGHTALYWYRQSLGQGLEFLIYFQGNSAPDKSGLPSDRFSAERTGGSVSTLTIQRTQQEDSAVYLCASSSLVKGRASGSPDTQYFGPGTRLTVL.